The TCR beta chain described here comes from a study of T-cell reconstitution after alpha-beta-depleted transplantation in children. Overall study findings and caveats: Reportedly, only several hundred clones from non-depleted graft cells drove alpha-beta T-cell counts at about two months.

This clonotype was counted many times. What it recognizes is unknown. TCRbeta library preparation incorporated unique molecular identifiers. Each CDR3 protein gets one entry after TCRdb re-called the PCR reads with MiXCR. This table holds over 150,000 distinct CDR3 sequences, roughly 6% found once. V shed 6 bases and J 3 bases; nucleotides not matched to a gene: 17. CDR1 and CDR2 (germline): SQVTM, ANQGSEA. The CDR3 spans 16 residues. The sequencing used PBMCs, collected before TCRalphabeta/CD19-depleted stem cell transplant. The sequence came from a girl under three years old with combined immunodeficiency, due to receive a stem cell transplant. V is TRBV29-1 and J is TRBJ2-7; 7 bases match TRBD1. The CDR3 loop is CSVQPYLRDSNYEQYF. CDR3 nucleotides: TGCAGCGTCCAACCTTACCTCCGGGACAGCAACTACGAGCAGTACTTC.